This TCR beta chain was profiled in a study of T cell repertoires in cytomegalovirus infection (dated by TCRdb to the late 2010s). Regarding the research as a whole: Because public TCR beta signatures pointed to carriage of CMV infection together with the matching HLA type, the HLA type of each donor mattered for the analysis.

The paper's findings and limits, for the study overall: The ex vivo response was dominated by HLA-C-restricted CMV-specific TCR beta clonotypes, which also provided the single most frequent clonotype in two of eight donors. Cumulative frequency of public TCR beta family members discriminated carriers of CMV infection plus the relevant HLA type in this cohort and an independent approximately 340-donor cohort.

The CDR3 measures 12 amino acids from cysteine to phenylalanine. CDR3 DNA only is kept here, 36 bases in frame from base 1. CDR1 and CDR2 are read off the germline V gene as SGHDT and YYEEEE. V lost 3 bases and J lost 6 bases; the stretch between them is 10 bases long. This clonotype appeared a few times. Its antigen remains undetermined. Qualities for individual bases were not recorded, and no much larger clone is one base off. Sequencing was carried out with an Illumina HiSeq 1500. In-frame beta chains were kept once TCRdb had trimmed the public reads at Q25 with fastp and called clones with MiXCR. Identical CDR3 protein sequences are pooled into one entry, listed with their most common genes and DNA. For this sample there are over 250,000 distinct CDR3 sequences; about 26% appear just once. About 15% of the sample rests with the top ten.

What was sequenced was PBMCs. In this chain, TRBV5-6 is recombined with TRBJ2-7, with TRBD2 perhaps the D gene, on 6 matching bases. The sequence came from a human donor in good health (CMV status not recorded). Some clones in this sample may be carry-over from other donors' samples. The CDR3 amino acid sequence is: CASSWKEGEQYF. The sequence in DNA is TGTGCCAGCAGCTGGAAGGAGGGCGAGCAGTACTTC.